The 32 T cell receptor beta chains presented below share a single source sample, sequenced in a study of graft-versus-host responses after intestinal transplantation. The data were produced by immunoSEQ multiplex PCR, yet TCRdb's version contains in-frame clones alone and is incomplete. The sample yields about 3,700 clones, around 70% seen once. Tissue processing of the graft released intraepithelial and lamina propria lymphocytes from it. The sequencing here drew on ileum tissue, taken 1,000 to 1,100 days after intestinal transplantation. Every receptor here comes from a human patient who received an intestinal transplant, so some T cells may come from the graft donor.

V usage is TRBV4-2 and J usage is TRBJ1-2; 7 positions match TRBD1. CDR1 is LGHNA, CDR2 YNFKEQ, per germline. V was clipped by 5 bases and J by 8 bases; unmatched bases: 8. There are 13 residues in the CDR3. The CDR3 region is CASSDSGTEGYTF. The DNA for the CDR3 is TGTGCCAGCAGCGATTCCGGGACAGAGGGCTACACCTTC.

The gene calls are TRBV15 and TRBJ2-1; the D gene could be TRBD1 or TRBD2 (6 bases each). Looked up from germline, CDR1 is LNHNV and CDR2 is YYDKDF (reference sequence). Trimming took off 1 base at V and 2 bases at J, with 15 bases between the two ends. CDR3 length: 17 amino acids. The CDR3 region has the DNA TGTGCCACCAGCAGAGGCGAGGGACGGGGGCCCTACAATGAGCAGTTCTTC. This encodes CATSRGEGRGPYNEQFF.

J is TRBJ2-3 and V is TRBV6-1, with D unresolved. V gave up 2 bases and J gave up 6 bases, with 18 bases separating them. Germline loops: CDR1 MNHNS, CDR2 SASEGT. The CDR3 is 16 residues long. In nucleotides, the CDR3 is TGTGCCAGCAGTGAACGGTCCAGGACCCACTGGGATACGCAGTATTTT. This encodes CASSERSRTHWDTQYF.

The gene calls are TRBV6-1 and TRBJ1-5; no clear D gene. Trimming stripped 1 base from V and 4 bases from J, with 5 bases between. This CDR3 contains 13 residues. The germline V gene encodes CDR1 MNHNS and CDR2 SASEGT. CDR3 nucleotide sequence: TGTGCCAGCAGTGAAGAAGGAAATCAGCCCCAGCATTTT. The encoded protein is CASSEEGNQPQHF.

The chain has TRBV20-1 and TRBJ2-3, with no clear D. This CDR3 has 11 amino acids. Germline V gene lookup returns CDR1 DFQATT and CDR2 SNEGSKA (reference sequence). Between the trimmed V and J ends, which lost 3 bases and 2 bases, there was a span of 3 bases. The CDR3 here is CSARATDTQYF. DNA for the CDR3: TGCAGTGCTAGGGCCACAGATACGCAGTATTTT.

This clone came up a few times. This chain connects TRBV19 to TRBJ1-6; D is perhaps TRBD1 (5 bases). Trimming pared 7 bases from V and 5 bases from J, leaving 12 bases between. CDR3 length: 14 amino acids. Looked up from germline, CDR1 is LNHDA and CDR2 is SQIVND (reference sequence). CDR3 coding DNA: TGTGCCAGTACCTCCGGGACGGATAATTCACCCCTCCACTTT. Its translation is CASTSGTDNSPLHF. Variable domain in full (rest from reference TRBV19 and TRBJ1-6): DGGITQSPKYLFRKEGQNVTLSCEQNLNHDAMYWYRQDPGQGLRLIYYSQIVNDFQKGDIAEGYSVSREKKESFPLTVTSAQKNPTAFYLCASTSGTDNSPLHFGNGTRLTVT.

The V call is TRBV7-2, the J call TRBJ2-1, with D uncertain. Germline assignment: CDR1 SGHTA and CDR2 FQGNSA. This CDR3 contains 12 residues. Trimming removed 5 bases at V and 1 base at J, with 3 bases between. The CDR3 coding sequence is TGTGCCAGCAGCATTTCCTACAATGAGCAGTTCTTC. As protein: CASSISYNEQFF.

The genes are TRBV28 and TRBJ1-1, with TRBD1 matching 9 bases. V dropped 5 bases and J dropped 1; count of bases not matched to a gene: 2. The CDR3 consists of 14 residues. Germline assignment: CDR1 MDHEN and CDR2 SYDVKM. CDR3 coding DNA: TGTGCCAGCAGTCGACAGGGGGGGAACACTGAAGCTTTCTTT. Its translation is CASSRQGGNTEAFF.

The chain links TRBV9 to TRBJ2-3; 9 bases are shared with TRBD2. Germline V gene data show CDR1 as SGDLS and CDR2 as YYNGEE. This CDR3 region has 16 residues. Trimming took 0 bases from V and 7 from J; bases not matched to a gene: 9. CDR3 in amino acids: CASSVGSSGAPHTQYF. The CDR3 nucleotides are TGTGCCAGCAGCGTAGGATCTAGCGGGGCCCCCCATACGCAGTATTTT.

V gene TRBV6-1 combines with J gene TRBJ2-1, with D unresolved. Trimming pared 9 bases from V and 0 bases from J, leaving 6 bases between. Germline CDR1 reads MNHNS; CDR2 reads SASEGT. The CDR3 is made up of 12 amino acids. The CDR3 region is CASRVSYNEQFF. In DNA, the CDR3 is TGTGCCAGTAGGGTCTCCTACAATGAGCAGTTCTTC.

The gene calls are TRBV1 and TRBJ1-1; TRBD1, the D gene given by the table, was not confirmed from the DNA. TRBV1 is reported as a pseudogene. The CDR3 is made up of 15 amino acids. The CDR3 reads CTSSLGSPGYTEAFF. CDR3 nucleotide sequence: TGCACCAGCAGCCTGGGTTCGCCAGGGTACACTGAAGCTTTCTTT.

The table lists this clone with a few counts. The gene calls are TRBV7-9 and TRBJ1-2; TRBD1 might be the D (6 bases). CDR1 SEHNR and CDR2 FQNEAQ come from the germline V gene (reference sequence). V lost 5 bases, J lost 2 bases, and 12 bases lay in between. The CDR3 extends over 14 amino acids. CDR3 nucleotide sequence: TGTGCCAGCAGCCCCCAGGGGCTGAACTATGGCTACACCTTC. This translates into CASSPQGLNYGYTF.

This clone occurred a few times. The chain has TRBV7-9 and TRBJ1-6; D uncertain. Germline V CDR1 and CDR2: SEHNR, FQNEAQ (reference sequence). This CDR3 has 17 residues. Trimming pared 9 bases from V and 5 bases from J, leaving 23 bases between. CDR3 sequence reads: CASYAADSGGNNSPLHF. CDR3 nucleotide sequence: TGTGCCAGTTACGCAGCCGACTCCGGCGGTAATAATTCACCCCTCCACTTT.

The chain carries TRBV2 and TRBJ2-1; TRBD2 matches at 9 bases. This CDR3 contains 16 residues. Trimming at V came to 5 bases and at J to 10 bases, leaving 15 bases not matched to a gene. The germline V gene encodes CDR1 SNHLY and CDR2 FYNNEI. CDR3 bases: TGTGCCAGCAGTCTGGAGGGCGGGGGGGCCCTTGGGGAGCAGTTCTTC. Residues: CASSLEGGGALGEQFF.

The chain uses TRBV7-3 and TRBJ2-6; D might be TRBD1 (5 bases). The CDR3 has 18 amino acids. Per germline, CDR1 SGHTA and CDR2 FQGTGA. V lost 5 bases and J 3 bases, leaving 20 bases between the germline ends. The CDR3, as DNA: TGTGCCAGCAGCCAAGGGCCCGCGCGACAGAGTGGGGCCAACGTCCTGACTTTC. It yields the protein CASSQGPARQSGANVLTF.

The V and J genes are TRBV6-6 and TRBJ1-2; D unresolved. Germline lookup yields CDR1 MNHNY and CDR2 SVGAGI (reference sequence). This CDR3 has 13 amino acids. Deletions cut 6 bases from V and 8 bases from J, with 16 bases between. CDR3 sequence reads: CASSPDGVGGYTF. CDR3 in DNA: TGTGCCAGCAGCCCTGACGGGGTAGGGGGCTACACCTTC.

The V gene is TRBV4-1, the J gene TRBJ2-1; D possibly corresponds to TRBD1 (9 bases). Per the germline V gene, CDR1 is MGHRA and CDR2 is YSYEKL. V shed 4 bases and J shed 4 bases, with 26 bases lying between them. CDR3 length: 19 residues. The CDR3 sequence: CASSPGGQGSGSRYNEQFF. CDR3 DNA sequence: TGCGCCAGCAGCCCGGGGGGACAGGGCAGCGGGAGTAGGTACAATGAGCAGTTCTTC.

J is TRBJ2-1 and V is TRBV2; TRBD1 might be the D (6 bases). CDR1 and CDR2 (germline): SNHLY, FYNNEI. Trimming removed 6 bases from V and 8 bases from J, with 17 bases in between. CDR3 length equals 14 residues. For the CDR3, the DNA is TGTGCCAGCAGCGTGGACAGACTGGGGGATGAGCAGTTCTTC. This gives the protein CASSVDRLGDEQFF.

This clone has more than one count but fewer than ten. This chain joins TRBV5-1 and TRBJ2-3; D assignment may be TRBD1 or TRBD2 (6 bases each). The CDR3 runs 16 residues. Germline lookup yields CDR1 SGHRS and CDR2 YFSETQ. V gave up 2 bases and J gave up 2 bases, with 15 bases separating them. The CDR3 here is CASSFGSGAPTDTQYF. In DNA, the CDR3 is TGCGCCAGCAGCTTTGGGTCGGGGGCCCCCACAGATACGCAGTATTTT.

The chain uses TRBV2 and TRBJ2-2, with TRBD2 identical over 9 bases. The CDR3 sequence is 15 residues long. CDR1 is SNHLY and CDR2 is FYNNEI in the germline V gene. V lost 6 bases and J lost 3; bases outside the gene matches: 5. The chain's CDR3 is CASREGLAYTGELFF. For the CDR3, the DNA is TGTGCCAGCAGGGAGGGACTAGCCTACACCGGGGAGCTGTTTTTT. Using reference TRBV2 and TRBJ2-2 for the parts outside the CDR3, the full variable domain is EPEVTQTPSHQVTQMGQEVILRCVPISNHLYFYWYRQILGQKVEFLVSFYNNEISEKSEIFDDQFSVERPDGSNFTLKIRSTKLEDSAMYFCASREGLAYTGELFFGEGSRLTVL.

The chain uses TRBV6-5 and TRBJ1-4, with D tentatively TRBD1 (5 bases). This CDR3 is 15 amino acids long. The V and J ends lost 4 bases and 8 bases respectively, with 17 bases between them. Germline V gene sequence: CDR1 MNHEY, CDR2 SVGAGI. The CDR3 DNA reads as TGTGCCAGCAGTTCCCTTGGTCAGGGCGAAGAAAAACTGTTTTTT. The encoded protein is CASSSLGQGEEKLFF.

The rearrangement joins TRBV20-1 to TRBJ2-5; 8 bases are a match to TRBD2. Germline V CDR1 and CDR2: DFQATT, SNEGSKA (reference sequence). Germline trimming cut 5 bases from V and 5 bases from J; bases unmatched to any gene: 1. The CDR3 loop spans 11 amino acids. The CDR3 DNA is TGCAGTGCTCGGGGGGGGGAGACCCAGTACTTC. This translates into CSARGGETQYF.

DNA of the CDR3: TGTGCCAGCGCCCGCGGACAGGGGCAAGAGACCCAGTACTTC. It encodes CASARGQGQETQYF. The chain employs TRBV13 and TRBJ2-5, with 9 nucleotides matching TRBD1. CDR1 is PRHDT and CDR2 is FYEKMQ in the germline V gene (reference sequence). The CDR3 contains 14 residues. V lost 8 bases, J lost 2 bases, and 6 bases stayed unmatched.

The chain combines TRBV5-1 with TRBJ1-1; D may be TRBD1 (6 bases). V gave up 3 bases and J gave up 1 base, with 13 bases separating them. This CDR3 is built from 15 residues. Germline CDR1 is SGHRS and CDR2 is YFSETQ. CDR3 loop: CASSSRGAQNTEAFF. The CDR3 DNA sequence: TGCGCCAGCAGCTCCAGGGGTGCCCAGAACACTGAAGCTTTCTTT.

The chain links TRBV28 to TRBJ1-6, with 7 bases identical to TRBD1. J lost 4 bases, V lost 6 bases, and 6 bases had no gene match. The CDR3 runs 15 residues. Per the germline V gene, CDR1 is MDHEN and CDR2 is SYDVKM. The CDR3 DNA reads as TGTGCCAGCAGCTCTGGACAGGAATATAATTCACCCCTCCACTTT. As protein: CASSSGQEYNSPLHF.

The chain is built from TRBV7-6 and TRBJ2-3; TRBD2 agrees at 10 bases. CDR3 length: 14 residues. The V gene's germline CDR1 is SGHVS and CDR2 FNYEAQ. The J segment lost 5 bases and the V segment lost 1 base, leaving 0 bases of the junction unmatched. This CDR3 reads CASSLGLAGDTQYF. CDR3 nucleotide sequence: TGTGCCAGCAGCTTAGGACTAGCGGGAGATACGCAGTATTTT.

This clone has a single count. The CDR3 here is CASTGREVYNEQFF. CDR3 nucleotide sequence: TGTGCCAGCACCGGGAGGGAGGTATACAATGAGCAGTTCTTC. The chain joins TRBV6-6 to TRBJ2-1; 8 positions agree with TRBD2. J gave up 4 bases and V 7 bases, and 6 bases lay outside the gene matches. This CDR3 has 14 amino acids. Germline V gene sequence: CDR1 MNHNY, CDR2 SVGAGI (reference sequence).

The chain joins TRBV6-6 to TRBJ2-7; 11 bases map to TRBD2. The CDR3 covers 15 residues. CDR1 MNHNY and CDR2 SVGAGI come from the germline V gene (reference sequence). V lost 4 bases and J lost 5; bases outside the gene matches: 7. The CDR3 DNA follows: TGTGCCAGCAGTTCCCTAGCGGGAGGTGGCCACGAGCAGTACTTC. Residues: CASSSLAGGGHEQYF.

This rearrangement joins TRBV7-2 to TRBJ1-2; 7 bases match TRBD1. Trimming at V came to 5 bases and at J to 4 bases, leaving 7 bases not matched to a gene. CDR1 SGHTA and CDR2 FQGNSA come from the germline V gene. This CDR3 has 14 amino acids. CDR3 coding DNA: TGTGCCAGCAGCCGACCGGGACAGAGCTATGGCTACACCTTC. It yields the protein CASSRPGQSYGYTF.

Note on this clone: This CDR3 is also generated by other DNA sequences in the sample. This chain joins TRBV29-1 and TRBJ2-5; no reliable D call. Germline CDR1 SQVTM, CDR2 ANQGSEA. The CDR3 is made up of 11 amino acids. V lost 7 bases, J lost 2 bases, and 8 bases lay in between. CDR3 loop: CSGLEQETQYF. The CDR3 bases are TGCAGCGGGCTTGAGCAAGAGACCCAGTACTTC.

This clone was seen more than once but under ten times. The chain combines TRBV7-9 with TRBJ2-7, with D possibly matching TRBD1 (5 bases). Germline V lookup: CDR1 SEHNR, CDR2 FQNEAQ (reference sequence). The V end was cut by 5 bases, the J end by 6 bases, with 11 bases between. The CDR3 is 12 amino acids. This CDR3 is CASSTQGGEQYV. The CDR3 DNA is TGTGCCAGCAGCACCCAGGGTGGCGAGCAGTACGTC.

This chain joins TRBV30 and TRBJ1-2; 7 bases align to TRBD1. Per the germline V gene, CDR1 is GTSNPN and CDR2 is SVGIG (reference sequence). CDR3 length: 11 amino acids. After removal of 2 bases from V and 13 bases from J, the junction contained 7 bases not matched to a gene. The CDR3 here is CAWSLTGEGTF. CDR3 nucleotide sequence: TGTGCCTGGAGTCTCACAGGGGAGGGCACCTTC.